This TCR beta chain was observed in a study of beta chain features in type 1 diabetes. The study, taken as a whole, reports: Fewer insertions but more deletions were seen at VDJ junctions in type 1 diabetes patients. Moderately but significantly shorter TCRB CDR3s were found in Type 1 diabetes patients in all four CD4+ subsets.

The CDR3 contains 17 residues. The germline V gene encodes CDR1 SGHKS and CDR2 YYEKEE (reference sequence). V dropped 4 bases and J dropped 0 bases, with 17 bases sitting between them. The authors obtained over 95% purity in all sorted populations. The sequenced template was cDNA made from the entire isolated RNA. Clones were read by immunoSEQ multiplex PCR, and TCRdb kept only the in-frame ones, dropping some. The profile shows 860,000 or so clones, roughly a sixth of them singletons. This clone has only a few counts. Its antigen is currently unknown. The chain carries TRBV5-5 and TRBJ1-3, with D perhaps matching TRBD1 (5 bases). The sample consisted of naive CD4+ T cells from blood. The TCR was taken from a woman under 30 in good health. The CDR3 DNA follows: TGTGCCAGCAGCACAGCCACAGGAACTCTCTCTGGAAACACCATATATTTT. As protein: CASSTATGTLSGNTIYF.